These T cell receptor beta chains were read from a single sample in a study of T cell responses to AZD1222 COVID-19 vaccine. Method: immunoSEQ multiplex PCR; TCRdb's copy keeps in-frame clones and lacks some. Altogether approximately 140,000 clones are present, roughly 92% being singletons, with the ten largest covering around 10%. Specimen: peripheral blood, collected 28 days after the second AZD1222 dose. The receptors derive from an adult who received the AZD1222 COVID-19 vaccine. The CDR3 runs from the conserved cysteine through the conserved F or W. D genes are given only for firm matches. Part of the rows lack a size; the others show once, few, many or a class for expanded clones.

>TRBJ2-7|17|TRBD1|TRBV14|-
TGTGCCAGCAGCCAAGTCCTATCAGGACAGGGGGACTACGAGCAGTACTTC
CASSQVLSGQGDYEQYF
>TRBJ1-1|16|-|TRBV4-1|-
TGCGCCAGCAGCCAAGCCAGGCGCCGAGGGCACACTGAAGCTTTCTTT
CASSQARRRGHTEAFF
>TRBJ1-5|14|-|TRBV18|-
TGTGCCAGCTCACTTCGACAGGCTAATCAGCCCCAGCATTTT
CASSLRQANQPQHF
>TRBJ1-2|15|TRBD1|TRBV11-2|-
TGTGCCAGCAGCTCCCACAGGGGCGCGTTCAGCGGCTACACCTTC
CASSSHRGAFSGYTF
>TRBJ2-5|16|-|TRBV5-1|once
TGCGCCAGCAGCCCATTGGGCCCAGGGGTAGGGGAGACCCAGTACTTC
CASSPLGPGVGETQYF
>TRBJ1-4|13|-|TRBV6-5|-
TGTGCCAGCAGTCCCTTTGACAATGAAAAACTGTTTTTT
CASSPFDNEKLFF
>TRBJ2-2|15|TRBD1|TRBV7-8|-
TGTGCCAGCAGCTTCCGGGACAGGGGTACCGGGGAGCTGTTTTTT
CASSFRDRGTGELFF
>TRBJ2-1|16|-|TRBV9|-
TGTGCCAGCAGCACTCGCCCCGGGCCCCAGATCGGGGAGCAGTTCTTC
CASSTRPGPQIGEQFF
>TRBJ1-1|16|-|TRBV18|-
TGTGCCAGCTCAGCGTTAACAGGGCGAGTGGGCACTGAAGCTTTCTTT
CASSALTGRVGTEAFF
>TRBJ2-5|14|-|TRBV7-9|-
TGTGCCAGCGGGAATGGGGTCGGGGTAGAGACCCAGTACTTC
CASGNGVGVETQYF
>TRBJ2-1|17|TRBD1|TRBV24-1|once
TGTGCCACCAGTGATTTTAAGGGCAGGGGGTCGGTGAATGAGCAGTTCTTC
CATSDFKGRGSVNEQFF
>TRBJ1-1|12|-|TRBV6-2/TRBV6-3|-
TGTGCCAGCAGTACAGTGAACACTGAAGCTTTCTTT
CASSTVNTEAFF
>TRBJ2-3|14|TRBD1|TRBV24-1|-
TGTGCCACCAGTGATGCAGGGGGCCGGGATACGCAGTATTTT
CATSDAGGRDTQYF
>TRBJ1-5|15|-|TRBV4-1|once
TGCGCCAGCAGCCAAGCAAAAGGGGGAGATCAGCCCCAGCATTTT
CASSQAKGGDQPQHF
>TRBJ2-3|14|TRBD1|TRBV3-1/TRBV3-2|once
TGTGCCAGCAGCCAACGTACAGGGGCAGATACGCAGTATTTT
CASSQRTGADTQYF
>TRBJ2-1|15|TRBD2|TRBV7-6|-
TGTGCCAGCAGCTGGGCTAGCGGGAGCTTAAGTGAGCAGTTCTTC
CASSWASGSLSEQFF
>TRBJ1-2|14|TRBD1|TRBV7-3|-
TGTGCCAGCAGCTTAGGAGGGGGCGCCCGGGGCTACACCTTC
CASSLGGGARGYTF
>TRBJ2-7|15|-|TRBV19|-
TGTGCCAGTAGTATAGGTGGGGAGAGGGCCTACGAGCAGTACTTC
CASSIGGERAYEQYF
>TRBJ1-1|11|-|TRBV27|-
TGTGCCAGCAGGGTAGGCACTGAAGCTTTCTTT
CASRVGTEAFF
>TRBJ1-3|15|-|TRBV3-1/TRBV3-2|-
TGTGCCAACCAGGAGTTCGACAGTTTCGGAAACACCATATATTTT
CANQEFDSFGNTIYF
>TRBJ1-1|14|TRBD1|TRBV5-1|-
TGCGCCAGCAGCGATACAGGGGGTACCACTGAAGCTTTCTTT
CASSDTGGTTEAFF
>TRBJ1-4|16|-|TRBV2|-
TGTGCCAGCAGACGACTAGGTGGTAGCCCTAATGAAAAACTGTTTTTT
CASRRLGGSPNEKLFF